A selection of T cell receptor beta chains follows, all from one sample in a study of blood T cell repertoires in COVID-19. TCRdb's copy holds only in-frame clones and misses some; the assay was immunoSEQ multiplex PCR. The sample shows hundreds of thousands of clones, around 87% of them seen only once. Sample: PBMCs or T cells enriched from blood (not recorded which). These TCRs come from a man between 25 and 39 years old who had recovered from COVID-19. The CDR3 runs from the conserved cysteine through the conserved F or W. A D gene is named only where the DNA matches it firmly. Only part of the rows carry a size: once, few, many, or a class if the clone is expanded.

v_gene	d_gene	abundance	j_gene	CDR3aa	CDR3nt
TRBV5-1	-	once	TRBJ2-2	CASSGLVGQELFF	TGCGCCAGCAGCGGGTTGGTTGGGCAGGAGCTGTTTTTT
TRBV29-1	-	-	TRBJ2-1	CSAGGHSYNEQFF	TGCAGTGCCGGTGGACATTCCTACAATGAGCAGTTCTTC
TRBV7-9	TRBD2	-	TRBJ2-7	CASSFSGGSSYEQYF	TGTGCCAGCAGTTTTAGCGGGGGGAGCTCCTACGAGCAGTACTTC
TRBV30	TRBD2	-	TRBJ2-1	CAWGRAGGGINNEQFF	TGTGCCTGGGGCCGAGCGGGAGGCGGGATAAACAATGAGCAGTTCTTC
TRBV12-3/TRBV12-4	-	-	TRBJ2-1	CASRWSTANEQFF	TGTGCCAGCAGATGGTCCACAGCCAATGAGCAGTTCTTC
TRBV18	TRBD1	-	TRBJ1-2	CASSTDRGLDYGYTF	TGTGCCAGCTCAACGGACAGGGGGCTCGACTATGGCTACACCTTC
TRBV5-6	TRBD1	-	TRBJ2-7	CASSLDRGHEQYF	TGTGCCAGCAGCCTGGACAGGGGTCACGAGCAGTACTTC
TRBV24-1	-	-	TRBJ2-1	CATTGGSYNEQFF	TGTGCCACCACCGGCGGATCCTACAATGAGCAGTTCTTC
TRBV4-2	-	-	TRBJ1-2	CASSQEEREANYGYTF	TGTGCCAGCAGCCAAGAGGAGAGGGAAGCTAACTATGGCTACACCTTC
TRBV7-9	-	-	TRBJ2-7	CASSLDRPQQYF	TGTGCCAGCAGCTTAGACAGGCCCCAGCAGTACTTC
TRBV5-1	-	once	TRBJ1-1	CASSPGTIAVGTEAFF	TGCGCCAGCAGCCCCGGGACAATTGCGGTGGGCACTGAAGCTTTCTTT
TRBV30	TRBD2	-	TRBJ2-7	CAWKVWTRGRDEQYF	TGTGCCTGGAAGGTTTGGACTAGAGGCCGCGACGAGCAGTACTTC
TRBV7-3	TRBD2	-	TRBJ2-3	CASSLMAGGTDTQYF	TGTGCCAGCAGCTTAATGGCGGGAGGGACAGATACGCAGTATTTT
TRBV12-3/TRBV12-4	-	-	TRBJ1-1	CASSLYSEAFF	TGTGCCAGCAGTTTGTACAGTGAAGCTTTCTTT
TRBV5-4	TRBD2	-	TRBJ2-3	CASSSTSETGDTQYF	TGTGCCAGCAGCTCGACTAGCGAGACGGGGGATACGCAGTATTTT
TRBV2	TRBD1	-	TRBJ1-1	CASTPGGASYTEAFF	TGTGCCAGCACGCCAGGGGGCGCATCTTACACTGAAGCTTTCTTT
TRBV5-5	-	-	TRBJ2-7	CASSKTLTYEQYF	TGTGCCAGCAGCAAGACACTTACCTACGAGCAGTACTTC
TRBV7-9	TRBD2	-	TRBJ2-3	CAGLGSAGVPDTQYF	TGTGCCGGCCTTGGATCAGCGGGAGTCCCGGATACGCAGTATTTT
TRBV30	-	-	TRBJ1-1	CAWRSGGTEAFF	TGTGCCTGGAGGTCAGGCGGGACTGAAGCTTTCTTT
TRBV23-1	TRBD1	-	TRBJ2-1	CASSQSPTPECPGQDSYNEQFF	TGCGCCAGCAGTCAATCCCCCACCCCAGAGTGTCCCGGACAGGACTCCTACAATGAGCAGTTCTTC
TRBV7-9	TRBD2	-	TRBJ2-5	CASSQQEKGLAGGETQYF	TGTGCCAGCAGCCAACAGGAAAAAGGACTAGCGGGAGGTGAGACCCAGTACTTC
TRBV27	-	-	TRBJ1-1	CASRTGGNTEAFF	TGTGCCAGCAGGACAGGAGGGAACACTGAAGCTTTCTTT
TRBV6-1	-	-	TRBJ2-3	CASSVQVPTTLRTDTQYF	TGTGCCAGCAGTGTACAGGTCCCCACAACATTACGCACAGATACGCAGTATTTT
TRBV5-8	-	-	TRBJ2-7	CASSPRGTYEQYF	TGTGCCAGCAGCCCCCGGGGAACCTACGAGCAGTACTTC
TRBV28	-	-	TRBJ1-5	CASSLVQGNQPQHF	TGTGCCAGCAGTTTAGTGCAGGGGAATCAGCCCCAGCATTTT
TRBV29-1	-	few	TRBJ2-1	CSVERSSYNEQFF	TGCAGCGTTGAGAGATCCTCCTACAATGAGCAGTTCTTC
TRBV7-9	-	-	TRBJ2-5	CASSLAWPQETQYF	TGTGCCAGCAGCTTAGCGTGGCCTCAAGAGACCCAGTACTTC